The clone carrying this T cell receptor beta chain has at least ten counts. These data come from a study of T cells in Graves' hyperthyroidism and ophthalmopathy. RNA transcripts gave rise to amplified TCR beta CDR3 regions. The HTBI primer set drove a first-round RT-PCR of the TCR CDR3. One entry per CDR3 protein results from TCRdb running MiXCR on the multiplex PCR reads. The repertoire holds 550,000 to 800,000 distinct CDR3 sequences, with roughly 17% as singletons. Trimming removed 5 bases from V and 0 bases from J, with 13 bases in between. The CDR3 contains 15 residues. CDR1 is SEHNR and CDR2 is FQNEAQ in the germline V gene (reference sequence).

The gene calls are TRBV7-9 and TRBJ2-5; D is uncertain. Sequences were obtained from blood. The TCR sequence derives from a middle-aged man with Graves' hyperthyroidism. The CDR3 DNA is TGTGCCAGCAGCCCGGGCGCCCTGTACCAAGAGACCCAGTACTTC. Its protein product is CASSPGALYQETQYF. The complete variable domain, with remaining parts taken from reference TRBV7-9 and TRBJ2-5, reads DTGVSQNPRHKITKRGQNVTFRCDPISEHNRLYWYRQTLGQGPEFLTYFQNEAQLEKSRLLSDRFSAERPKGSFSTLEIQRTEQGDSAMYLCASSPGALYQETQYFGPGTRLLVL.